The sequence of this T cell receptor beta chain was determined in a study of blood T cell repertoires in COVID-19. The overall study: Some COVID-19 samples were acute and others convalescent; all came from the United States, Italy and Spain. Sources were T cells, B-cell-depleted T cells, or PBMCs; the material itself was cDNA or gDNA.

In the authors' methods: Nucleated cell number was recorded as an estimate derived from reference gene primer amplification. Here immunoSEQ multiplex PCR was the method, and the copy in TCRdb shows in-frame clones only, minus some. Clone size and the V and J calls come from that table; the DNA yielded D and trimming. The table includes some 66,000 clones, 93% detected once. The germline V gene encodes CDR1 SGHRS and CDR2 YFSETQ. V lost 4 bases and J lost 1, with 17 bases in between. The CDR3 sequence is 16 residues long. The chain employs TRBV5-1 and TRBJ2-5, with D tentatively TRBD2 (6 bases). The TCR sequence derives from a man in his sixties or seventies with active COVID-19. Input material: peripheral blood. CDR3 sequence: CASSIRTTSVQETQYF. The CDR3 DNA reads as TGCGCCAGCAGCATACGGACTACATCGGTCCAAGAGACCCAGTACTTC.